This TCR beta chain came from a study of T cells in narcolepsy. Germline CDR1 SEHNR, CDR2 FQNEAQ (reference sequence). The CDR3 extends over 15 amino acids. With 5 bases clipped from V and 6 bases from J, the junction kept 12 bases outside the gene matches. Study-wide points: Reportedly, autoreactive clonotypes were serially detected in patients' blood but not controls'. Comparing one patient's CSF and blood CD4+ clonotypes highlighted HCRT- and TRIB2-specific autoreactive clonotypes. Autoreactive clone sequences were missing from some blood memory CD4+ repertoires.

The protocol was immunoSEQ multiplex PCR, while the TCRdb copy is restricted to in-frame clones and leaves out a portion. The sample consists of some 30,000 clones, 79% of them appearing once. Comments on this clone: The antigen is not known.

The receptor's source is a human donor in good health. The chain couples TRBV7-9 to TRBJ1-2, with 7 bases matching TRBD1. The sample taken for sequencing was memory (CD45RA-) CD4+ T cells from blood. The CDR3 nucleotides read TGTGCCAGCAGCATCTCGGACAGGATACTAAATGGCTACACCTTC. Translated, it gives CASSISDRILNGYTF. The variable domain in full, completed from reference TRBV7-9 and TRBJ1-2, reads DTGVSQNPRHKITKRGQNVTFRCDPISEHNRLYWYRQTLGQGPEFLTYFQNEAQLEKSRLLSDRFSAERPKGSFSTLEIQRTEQGDSAMYLCASSISDRILNGYTFGSGTRLTVV.